These T cell receptor beta chains were read from a single sample in a study of cytomegalovirus exposure and HLA in healthy donors. Method: immunoSEQ multiplex PCR; TCRdb's copy keeps in-frame clones and lacks some. The table lists around 190,000 clones, around 75% of them singletons. The source material was PBMCs. The source is a female donor in good health and CMV-seronegative. Both conserved end residues are part of each CDR3. The D gene is left open where the match is weak. Some rows mark clone size as missing; the rest say once, few, many or name a class of expanded clone.

>16|TRBJ1-4|NA|TRBV6-1|NA
TGTGCCAGCAGTGAGAGAACAGGTCGCTTAACTGAAAAACTGTTTTTT
CASSERTGRLTEKLFF
>13|TRBJ1-4|TRBD1|TRBV2|NA
TGTGCCAGCGGTGGGACAGAAAATGAAAAACTGTTTTTT
CASGGTENEKLFF
>13|TRBJ2-5|NA|TRBV5-6|NA
TGTGCCAGCAACCCCCGGGGGTTAGAGACCCAGTACTTC
CASNPRGLETQYF
>15|TRBJ2-7|NA|TRBV5-4|many
TGTGCCAGCAGTCCCGAGGGCCTCGGCTCCTACGAGCAGTACTTC
CASSPEGLGSYEQYF
>17|TRBJ2-1|NA|TRBV29-1|once
TGCAGCGTTGAAGACAGCGTCGGGAAAGGCTCCTACAATGAGCAGTTCTTC
CSVEDSVGKGSYNEQFF
>14|TRBJ2-7|TRBD1|TRBV4-2|NA
TGTGCCAGCAGCCCACCGGGACAGGGCAGCGAGCAGTACTTC
CASSPPGQGSEQYF
>15|TRBJ2-7|TRBD1|TRBV5-1|NA
TGCGCCAGCACACTGAGCGGGACAGGGAACTACGAGCAGTACTTC
CASTLSGTGNYEQYF
>12|TRBJ2-1|NA|TRBV30|once
TGTGCCTGGAGTGGGCAGGAGGATGAGCAGTTCTTC
CAWSGQEDEQFF
>16|TRBJ2-2|TRBD1|TRBV19|NA
TGTGCCAGTAGACGGACAGGCGCCACTCACACCGGGGAGCTGTTTTTT
CASRRTGATHTGELFF
>15|TRBJ1-1|NA|TRBV5-1|NA
TGCGCCAGCAGCCTGGGAGGGCTGGCGGGAACTGAAGCTTTCTTT
CASSLGGLAGTEAFF
>11|TRBJ2-7|TRBD1|TRBV5-1|NA
TGCGCCAGCAGCGGGACAGGGAAGCAGTACTTC
CASSGTGKQYF
>14|TRBJ1-2|NA|TRBV11-2|NA
TGTGCCAGCAGCTCTCGGACGGGGCGGGGTGGCTACACCTTC
CASSSRTGRGGYTF
>15|TRBJ1-2|TRBD1|TRBV29-1|NA
TGCAGCGTAAGACCGGGACAGAAATATAACTATGGCTACACCTTC
CSVRPGQKYNYGYTF
>17|TRBJ2-1|TRBD2|TRBV28|NA
TGTGCCAGCAGTTCAGCTAGCGGCTCGAGCCGGGGGAATGAGCAGTTCTTC
CASSSASGSSRGNEQFF
>16|TRBJ2-5|TRBD2|TRBV4-2|NA
TGTGCCAGCAGCCTTGGACTAGCGGGAGTAGGGGAGACCCAGTACTTC
CASSLGLAGVGETQYF
>16|TRBJ2-2|TRBD2|TRBV7-3|few
TGTGCCAGCAGCAAAGGGACTAGCGGTTGGGCCGGGGAGCTGTTTTTT
CASSKGTSGWAGELFF
>13|TRBJ1-2|NA|TRBV9|NA
TGTGCCAGCAGCGTAGGCGCAGGCTATGGCTACACCTTC
CASSVGAGYGYTF
>11|TRBJ1-1|NA|TRBV7-9|few
TGTTCCAGCAGCTTTATCACTGAAGCTTTCTTT
CSSSFITEAFF
>13|TRBJ1-4|NA|TRBV10-3|NA
TGTGCCACCTCACAGGGTTCTAATGAAAAACTGTTTTTT
CATSQGSNEKLFF
>15|TRBJ2-7|TRBD1|TRBV5-4|few
TGTGCCAGCAGCATGACAGGGGGTAGTACCTACGAGCAGTACTTC
CASSMTGGSTYEQYF
>13|TRBJ2-1|TRBD2|TRBV30|NA
TGTGCCTGGAGACTAGCGGGAGGCAGGGAGCAGTTCTTC
CAWRLAGGREQFF
>15|TRBJ2-1|TRBD1|TRBV11-3|NA
TGTGCCAGCAGCCTTCGACAGGGGGCCAACAATGAGCAGTTCTTC
CASSLRQGANNEQFF
>18|TRBJ1-5|NA|TRBV15|NA
TGTGCCACCAGCAGAGACCTAGGGGCAGGGGTTGGCAATCAGCCCCAGCATTTT
CATSRDLGAGVGNQPQHF
>14|TRBJ2-7|TRBD2|TRBV9|few
TGTGCCAGCAGCGAACTAGCGGGAGAGAACGAGCAGTACTTC
CASSELAGENEQYF
>14|TRBJ2-7|NA|TRBV5-5|NA
TGTGCCAGCAGCCCTGGGACACTGATCTACGAGCAGTACTTC
CASSPGTLIYEQYF
>13|TRBJ1-1|TRBD1|TRBV27|NA
TGTGCCAGCCCACAGGGGGCTGGAACTGAAGCTTTCTTT
CASPQGAGTEAFF
>14|TRBJ2-3|NA|TRBV10-3|NA
TGTGCCATCAGTGAGGCCGGGGTCACAGATACGCAGTATTTT
CAISEAGVTDTQYF
>16|TRBJ1-4|NA|TRBV2|few
TGTGCCAGCAGCGGAGACAGGATGTCAACTAATGAAAAACTGTTTTTT
CASSGDRMSTNEKLFF
>15|TRBJ1-2|NA|TRBV5-4|NA
TGTGCCAGCACCTTTGGGACATCCTCATCTTATGGCTACACCTTC
CASTFGTSSSYGYTF
>15|TRBJ2-5|TRBD2|TRBV18|NA
TGTGCCAGCTCCGCGACTAGCGGGAGTGTAGAGACCCAGTACTTC
CASSATSGSVETQYF
>16|TRBJ2-1|TRBD1|TRBV27|NA
TGTGCCAGCAGGAGGGAAACAGGGGGCCCCAACAATGAGCAGTTCTTC
CASRRETGGPNNEQFF
>17|TRBJ2-2|TRBD2|TRBV5-4|NA
TGTGCCAGCAGCCGTGCCCGGGCTAGCGGGAGAGCCGGGGAGCTGTTTTTT
CASSRARASGRAGELFF
>15|TRBJ2-2|NA|TRBV7-3|NA
TGTGCCAGCAGCCCCCCGGGACAGAACACCGGGGAGCTGTTTTTT
CASSPPGQNTGELFF
>14|TRBJ2-1|TRBD2|TRBV12-5|NA
TGTGCTAGTGGTTTGTCCGGGGGGGCTTGGGAGCAGTTCTTC
CASGLSGGAWEQFF
>15|TRBJ1-2|NA|TRBV5-1|few
TGCGCCAGCAGCTTGGGGCCAGGAATTAACTATGGCTACACCTTC
CASSLGPGINYGYTF
>15|TRBJ1-5|NA|TRBV28|few
TGTGCCAGCAGTTTGGGGAAACAGGGAAATCAGCCCCAGCATTTT
CASSLGKQGNQPQHF
>17|TRBJ1-4|NA|TRBV30|NA
TGTGCCTGGAGTGTAAGATTGGGCACCTCAACTAATGAAAAACTGTTTTTT
CAWSVRLGTSTNEKLFF
>14|TRBJ1-1|NA|TRBV9|NA
TGTGCCAGCAGCGTCAGGATTTCGAACACTGAAGCTTTCTTT
CASSVRISNTEAFF
>13|TRBJ2-7|NA|TRBV6-5|NA
TGTGCCAGCAGTCCCTGGGGGCCCTACGAGCAGTACTTC
CASSPWGPYEQYF
>17|TRBJ2-2|NA|TRBV9|NA
TGTGCCAGCAGCGTAATACCAGGGGCTATGAACACCGGGGAGCTGTTTTTT
CASSVIPGAMNTGELFF
>17|TRBJ2-1|TRBD2|TRBV4-2|NA
TGTGCCAGCAGCCAAGGAGGGGCTAGCGGGAACTACAATGAGCAGTTCTTC
CASSQGGASGNYNEQFF
>16|TRBJ2-1|TRBD2|TRBV16|NA
TGTGCCAGCAGCCAAAGCGGGGGGGCCATTGGTAATGAGCAGTTCTTC
CASSQSGGAIGNEQFF
>14|TRBJ2-7|TRBD1|TRBV11-2|once
TGTGCCAGCAGCCGCGAGCTGACAGGGTATGAGCAGTACTTC
CASSRELTGYEQYF
>13|TRBJ1-5|NA|TRBV7-9|NA
TGTGCCAGCAGCTTAGATCGCGGTCAGCCCCAGCATTTT
CASSLDRGQPQHF
>15|TRBJ2-5|TRBD2|TRBV7-9|once
TGTGCCAGCAGCTCAGGACTAGCGGCAACAGAGACCCAGTACTTC
CASSSGLAATETQYF
>14|TRBJ2-7|TRBD1|TRBV4-2|NA
TGTGCCAGCAGCCCCGCGGACAGGGCCTACGAGCAGTACTTC
CASSPADRAYEQYF
>17|TRBJ1-1|NA|TRBV5-1|NA
TGCGCCAGCAGCTTGAGAGGTCAGGGGTGGGGGAACACTGAAGCTTTCTTT
CASSLRGQGWGNTEAFF
>15|TRBJ1-4|NA|TRBV27|NA
TGTGCCAGCAGTTTGTGGGGGCTGGATAATGAAAAACTGTTTTTT
CASSLWGLDNEKLFF
>18|TRBJ2-5|NA|TRBV9|NA
TGTGCCAGCAGCGTAGGGAGCGCTAGCAGAGACTGGAGGGAGACCCAGTACTTC
CASSVGSASRDWRETQYF